This TCR beta chain was retrieved from a study of CXCR3-negative and CXCR3-positive naive CD8 T cells. General study findings and limits: The study found comparably high diversity in both naive subsets and much lower diversity in memory CD8+ cells.

CDR1 is SQVTM and CDR2 is ANQGSEA in the germline V gene. This CDR3 spans 16 amino acids. In preparing the TRB cDNA libraries, 5' RACE with UMI labels was used. TCRdb reprocessed the 5' RACE reads; each CDR3 protein has one entry and no DNA is given. This sample's table has about 62,000 distinct CDR3 sequences. Using triplicate sorts, some 320,000 cells were collected each time from every CD8+ T cell subset. Naive cells were sorted as CD45RO-, CCR7+, CD27+ and CD95-. To note about this clonotype: No antigen is known for it.

Specimen: naive CXCR3- CD8+ T cells from blood. Subset described: CD45RO-CCR7+CD27+CD95- naive CD8+ T cells lacking CXCR3 (TNR3-). The chain employs TRBV29-1 and TRBJ1-1. The receptor's source is a human donor in good health. Some clones in this sample may be carry-over from other donors' samples. The CDR3: CSVESPRGGKNTEAFF.